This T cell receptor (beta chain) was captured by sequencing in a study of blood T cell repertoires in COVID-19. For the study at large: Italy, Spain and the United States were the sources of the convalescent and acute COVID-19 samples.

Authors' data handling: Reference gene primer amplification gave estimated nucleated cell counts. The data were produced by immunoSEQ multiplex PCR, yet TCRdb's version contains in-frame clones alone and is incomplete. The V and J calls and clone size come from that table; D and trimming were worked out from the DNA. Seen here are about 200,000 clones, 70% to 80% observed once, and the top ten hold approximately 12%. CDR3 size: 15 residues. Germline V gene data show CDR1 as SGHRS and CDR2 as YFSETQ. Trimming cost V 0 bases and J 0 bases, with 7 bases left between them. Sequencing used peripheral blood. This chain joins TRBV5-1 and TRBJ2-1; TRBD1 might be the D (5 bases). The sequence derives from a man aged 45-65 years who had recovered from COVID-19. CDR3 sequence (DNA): TGCGCCAGCAGCTTGGCAGGGTCCTCCTACAATGAGCAGTTCTTC. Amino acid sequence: CASSLAGSSYNEQFF.